This entry lists 2 T cell receptor beta chains sequenced from one sample in a study of blood T cell repertoires in COVID-19. Sequencing used immunoSEQ multiplex PCR; TCRdb keeps in-frame clones, though not all of them. The sample records about 45,000 clones, around 85% being singletons. Input material: peripheral blood. These receptors were taken from a woman at least 80 years old with acute or convalescent COVID-19.

This chain links TRBV3-1 (or the pseudogene TRBV3-2) with TRBJ1-3; D is uncertain. V lost 0 bases, J lost 1 base, and 16 bases lay in between. This CDR3 is built from 18 residues. Germline CDR1 reads LGHDT; CDR2 reads YNNKEL (reference sequence). CDR3 protein: CASSQDSPLVRSGNTIYF. CDR3 sequence (DNA): TGTGCCAGCAGCCAAGACTCCCCTTTGGTGCGATCTGGAAACACCATATATTTT.

The rearrangement links TRBV7-9 to TRBJ1-1, with 7 bases fitting TRBD1. This CDR3 spans 13 amino acids. V trimming: 6 bases; J trimming: 1 base; junction bases outside the gene matches: 2. Germline assignment: CDR1 SEHNR and CDR2 FQNEAQ (reference sequence). CDR3: CASSRQGNTEAFF. In nucleotides, the CDR3 is TGTGCCAGCAGTCGACAGGGGAACACTGAAGCTTTCTTT.